Each of the 3 T cell receptor beta chains below was sequenced from the same sample in a study of identical twins. TCRdb analysed the 5' RACE reads with MiXCR anew, one entry per CDR3 protein. The data show 1.5 million to 2 million distinct CDR3 sequences, around 29% seen once. Input material: cord blood. Receptors were obtained from a newborn girl in good health.

The sample holds a few counts of this clonotype. The genes are TRBV2 and TRBJ2-2, with D perhaps TRBD2 (6 bases). Looked up from germline, CDR1 is SNHLY and CDR2 is FYNNEI. V gave up 11 bases and J gave up 9 bases, with 25 bases separating them. The CDR3 is made up of 15 amino acids. DNA for the CDR3: TGTGCCCTCCGGACGGCGGGATCCAGTCACCGGGAGCTGTTTTTT. Translated: CALRTAGSSHRELFF.

There are a few counts of this clonotype. V usage is TRBV12-3 or TRBV12-4 and J usage is TRBJ1-4, with D perhaps TRBD1 (6 bases). V dropped 6 bases and J dropped 4 bases, with 12 bases sitting between them. The CDR3 length is 14 residues. In DNA, the CDR3 is TGTGCCAGCAGGGGCGGGACATATAATGAAAAACTGTTTTTT. This codes for CASRGGTYNEKLFF.

The rearrangement joins TRBV20-1 to TRBJ2-2, with 8 positions matching TRBD2. This CDR3 is built from 13 residues. The germline V gene has CDR1 DFQATT and CDR2 SNEGSKA (reference sequence). Losses at the gene ends were 6 bases for V and 4 bases for J; bases not matched to a gene: 4. The DNA of the CDR3 is TGCAGTGCGCAAGGACTAGCCACCGGGGAGCTGTTTTTT. It encodes CSAQGLATGELFF.